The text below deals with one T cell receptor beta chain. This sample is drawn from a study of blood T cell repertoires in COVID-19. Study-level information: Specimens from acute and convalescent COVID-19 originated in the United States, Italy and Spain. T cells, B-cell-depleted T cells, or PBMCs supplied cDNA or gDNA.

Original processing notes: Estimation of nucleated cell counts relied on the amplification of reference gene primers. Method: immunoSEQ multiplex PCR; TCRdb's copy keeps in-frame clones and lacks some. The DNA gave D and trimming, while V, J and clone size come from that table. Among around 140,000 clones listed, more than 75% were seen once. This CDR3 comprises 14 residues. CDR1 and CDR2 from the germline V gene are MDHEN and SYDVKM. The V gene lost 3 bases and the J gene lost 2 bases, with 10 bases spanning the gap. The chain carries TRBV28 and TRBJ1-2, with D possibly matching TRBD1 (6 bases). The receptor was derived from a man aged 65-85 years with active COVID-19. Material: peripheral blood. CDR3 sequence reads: CASSLLGGNYGYTF. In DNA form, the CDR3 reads TGTGCCAGCAGTTTGCTAGGGGGAAACTATGGCTACACCTTC.